The rows below give T cell receptor beta chains drawn from one sample of a study of cytomegalovirus exposure and HLA in healthy donors. The assay was immunoSEQ multiplex PCR, and TCRdb's table has in-frame clones only and misses some. The sample has around 210,000 clones. The sequencing sample was made of PBMCs. Every receptor here comes from a woman under 40 in good health and CMV-seropositive. Each CDR3 is given with its conserved first and last residue. A D gene is named only where the DNA matches it firmly.

TRBV6-5	TRBJ2-5	TRBD2	TGTGCCAGCAGTTTATTCGGGGCGGGGGGGGAGACCCAGTACTTC	CASSLFGAGGETQYF
TRBV27	TRBJ2-5	TRBD2	TGTGCCAGTGGGACTAGCGGGAGGGTGGAGACCCAGTACTTC	CASGTSGRVETQYF
TRBV7-2	TRBJ2-5	TRBD2	TGTGCCAGCAGCCCCCGGGGGACTAGCGGGGGGGGGTACCAAGAGACCCAGTACTTC	CASSPRGTSGGGYQETQYF
TRBV6-1	TRBJ1-5	TRBD1	TGTGCCAGCACCAGCGGACAGGCGGGCAATCAGCCCCAGCATTTT	CASTSGQAGNQPQHF
TRBV29-1	TRBJ1-1	.	TGCAGCGTTGAAGGCGGGGGCGCGGGCACTGAAGCTTTCTTT	CSVEGGGAGTEAFF
TRBV5-6	TRBJ1-4	.	TGTGCCAGCAGCTTAGGACAAGGAAAACTGTTTTTT	CASSLGQGKLFF
TRBV7-7	TRBJ2-3	.	TGTGCCAGCAGCCCCACGGGGAGGCTGGATACGCAGTATTTT	CASSPTGRLDTQYF
TRBV28	TRBJ1-5	TRBD1	TGTGCCAGCAGTGGAGGACAGGGAAGTCAGCCCCAGCATTTT	CASSGGQGSQPQHF
TRBV5-4	TRBJ1-2	TRBD1	TGTGCCAGCAGCTTGACAGGGGCCTTTGGCTACACCTTC	CASSLTGAFGYTF
TRBV6-5	TRBJ2-7	TRBD2	TGTGCCAGCAGGAGCGGGGGTTACGAGCAGTACTTC	CASRSGGYEQYF
TRBV7-9	TRBJ2-1	TRBD2	TGTGCCAGCACCCTAGCGGGAGCCCAATACAATGAGCAGTTCTTC	CASTLAGAQYNEQFF
TRBV27	TRBJ1-2	TRBD1	TGTGCCAGCAGTTTTACAGGGGGCTATGGCTACACCTTC	CASSFTGGYGYTF
TRBV4-1	TRBJ2-1	.	TGCGCCAGCAAGATACGGGGAGGCGATGAGCAGTTCTTC	CASKIRGGDEQFF
TRBV28	TRBJ2-7	.	TGTGCCAGCAGTAGAACGGGTAGGAGCTCCTACGAGCAGTACTTC	CASSRTGRSSYEQYF
TRBV5-1	TRBJ2-7	TRBD1	TGCGCCAGCAGCGGATGGACAGGGGGTATCACCTACGAGCAGTACTTC	CASSGWTGGITYEQYF
TRBV10-3	TRBJ1-1	.	TGTGCCATCAGTGAGTCGGTGGGGCGGACTGAAGCTTTCTTT	CAISESVGRTEAFF
TRBV7-8	TRBJ2-2	TRBD1	TGTGCCAGCAGCGGCCCGGGACAGGGGTTCTCCGGGGAGCTGTTTTTT	CASSGPGQGFSGELFF
TRBV5-1	TRBJ2-1	.	TGCGCCAGCAGCTTGGCCCCAGGTCCATCCTACAATGAGCAGTTCTTC	CASSLAPGPSYNEQFF
TRBV6-4	TRBJ1-5	.	TGTGCCATCCGGTCGGGTGGGCAGCCCCAGCATTTT	CAIRSGGQPQHF
TRBV28	TRBJ1-5	.	TGTGCCAGCAGTTTACGCTCAGCGGGGGGCGCATATCAGCCCCAGCATTTT	CASSLRSAGGAYQPQHF
TRBV14	TRBJ1-1	.	TGTGCCAGCAGCCTCGGGAGGGGAGTCTATGAAGCTTTCTTT	CASSLGRGVYEAFF
TRBV15	TRBJ1-1	TRBD1	TGTGCCACCAGCAGAGGACAGGGGAACACTGAAGCTTTCTTT	CATSRGQGNTEAFF
TRBV7-9	TRBJ2-7	.	TGTGCCAGCAGCTTAGTGGTTAGCCCAGAGCAGTACTTC	CASSLVVSPEQYF
TRBV23-1	TRBJ1-2	TRBD1	TGCGCCAGTCCTAGGACAGGGAAGCGAGTGGGCTACACCTTC	CASPRTGKRVGYTF
TRBV4-1	TRBJ2-3	TRBD2	TGCGCCAGCAGCCAAGGCACTAGCGGGAGTTTCGCAGATACGCAGTATTTT	CASSQGTSGSFADTQYF
TRBV7-2	TRBJ2-7	.	TGTGCCAGCAGGGGTTCAGGGGGGCGCGTCCGATACGAGCAGTACTTC	CASRGSGGRVRYEQYF
TRBV4-3	TRBJ2-1	TRBD2	TGCGCCAGCAGCCGCGGACTAGCGGGAGCCGATGAGCAGTTCTTC	CASSRGLAGADEQFF
TRBV5-8	TRBJ1-5	.	TGTGCCAGCGAGTTTCAGCCCCAGCATTTT	CASEFQPQHF
TRBV2	TRBJ2-7	TRBD2	TGTGCCAGCACCTTTGGACTAGCGGGAGCAGGATCCTACGAGCAGTACTTC	CASTFGLAGAGSYEQYF
TRBV9	TRBJ1-2	TRBD1	TGTGCCAGCAGCGTAGGAGAAGGGGGCGACTATGGCTACACCTTC	CASSVGEGGDYGYTF
TRBV18	TRBJ1-1	TRBD1	TGTGCCAGCGGCCAGGGGGTTACAGCCACTGAAGCTTTCTTT	CASGQGVTATEAFF
TRBV4-3	TRBJ2-1	TRBD2	TGCGCCAGCAGCCAACAACTAGCGGGGGGATACAATGAGCAGTTCTTC	CASSQQLAGGYNEQFF
TRBV10-2	TRBJ2-1	TRBD2	TGCGCCAGCGGGACTAGCGGGGTGACCAATGAGCAGTTCTTC	CASGTSGVTNEQFF
TRBV9	TRBJ2-2	.	TGTGCCAGCAGCGTAACTAGCAGTGCCGGGGAGCTGTTTTTT	CASSVTSSAGELFF
TRBV6-1	TRBJ1-5	TRBD1	TGTGCCAGCAGGACTAGACAGGGACCCCAGCATTTT	CASRTRQGPQHF
TRBV5-6	TRBJ2-6	.	TGTGCCAGCAGCTTTCGAGTCAGGGGTACTGGGGCCAACGTCCTGACTTTC	CASSFRVRGTGANVLTF
TRBV7-2	TRBJ2-7	TRBD2	TGTGCCAGCAGCGCCTCTAGCGGGAGCGATTCCTACGAGCAGTACTTC	CASSASSGSDSYEQYF
TRBV5-1	TRBJ2-1	.	TGCGCCAGCAGCTTCAGCGGCGTTTCCTACAATGAGCAGTTCTTC	CASSFSGVSYNEQFF
TRBV6-6	TRBJ2-7	.	TGTGCCAGCAGCCGCTCGGGCAGGGCACGCTCCTACGAGCAGTACTTC	CASSRSGRARSYEQYF
TRBV18	TRBJ1-2	.	TGTGCCAGCTCACTCCAAACGCGCACAAGCGATGGCTACACCTTC	CASSLQTRTSDGYTF
TRBV10-2	TRBJ1-2	TRBD1	TGCGCCACCCGGGACAGGCACTATGGCTACACCTTC	CATRDRHYGYTF
TRBV28	TRBJ2-5	TRBD1	TGTGCCAGCAGTTTGCCAGGGGGAAGGGGAGAGACCCAGTACTTC	CASSLPGGRGETQYF
TRBV5-4	TRBJ2-7	TRBD2	TGTGCCAGCAGCTTCGGGGGGGCGGCGTACGAGCAGTACTTC	CASSFGGAAYEQYF
TRBV9	TRBJ2-7	TRBD1	TGTGCCAGCAGCGCCTCCGGGACAGCTTCTTACGAGCAGTACTTC	CASSASGTASYEQYF
TRBV7-2	TRBJ2-7	.	TGTGCCAGCAGCCTAGTGGGGGGACCTACCTACGAGCAGTACTTC	CASSLVGGPTYEQYF
TRBV5-1	TRBJ2-7	.	TGCGCCAGCTCGAAATCGTCCGGGACATTCGTCGTCAACGAGCAGTACTTC	CASSKSSGTFVVNEQYF
TRBV10-1	TRBJ2-1	TRBD2	TGCGCCAGCAGCCCCTCGGGACTAGCGGGAGGCTTGAGCTCCTACAATGAGCAGTTCTTC	CASSPSGLAGGLSSYNEQFF
TRBV6-6	TRBJ2-1	TRBD2	TGTGCCAGCAGTTCCATAGCGGGGGGGTTCTATGAGCAGTTCTTC	CASSSIAGGFYEQFF
TRBV4-3	TRBJ2-3	.	TGCGCCAGCAGCCAAGATTTACCGGGACAAAGCACAGATACGCAGTATTTT	CASSQDLPGQSTDTQYF
TRBV5-1	TRBJ2-6	TRBD1	TGCGCCAGCAGCTTGGCAGGGGACAGGGGGTATACTGGGGCCAACGTCCTGACTTTC	CASSLAGDRGYTGANVLTF
TRBV6-5	TRBJ1-5	.	TGTGCCACCAGACCCACTAACAAGGGGACCCAGCATTTT	CATRPTNKGTQHF
TRBV9	TRBJ1-2	TRBD1	TGTGCCAGCAGCGCGGGACAGGGGGAACATGGCTACACCTTC	CASSAGQGEHGYTF
TRBV2	TRBJ1-2	TRBD1	TGTGCCAGCAGCGAACAGGGGGACCCGAATCCCTATGGCTACACCTTC	CASSEQGDPNPYGYTF
TRBV5-1	TRBJ2-2	.	TGCGCCAGCAGCTTGGAATGGAGATCCCTTCGAACCGGGGAGCTGTTTTTT	CASSLEWRSLRTGELFF
TRBV6-5	TRBJ2-2	.	TGTGCCAGCAGTTACGTGCCAGCGACCACCGGGGAGCTGTTTTTT	CASSYVPATTGELFF
TRBV18	TRBJ2-6	.	TGTGCCAGCTCACCCTACAGGTTCTCTGGGGCCAACGTCCTGACTTTC	CASSPYRFSGANVLTF
TRBV15	TRBJ2-5	.	TGTGCCACCAGCCTTGATACTATTTCAAGGACCCAGTACTTC	CATSLDTISRTQYF